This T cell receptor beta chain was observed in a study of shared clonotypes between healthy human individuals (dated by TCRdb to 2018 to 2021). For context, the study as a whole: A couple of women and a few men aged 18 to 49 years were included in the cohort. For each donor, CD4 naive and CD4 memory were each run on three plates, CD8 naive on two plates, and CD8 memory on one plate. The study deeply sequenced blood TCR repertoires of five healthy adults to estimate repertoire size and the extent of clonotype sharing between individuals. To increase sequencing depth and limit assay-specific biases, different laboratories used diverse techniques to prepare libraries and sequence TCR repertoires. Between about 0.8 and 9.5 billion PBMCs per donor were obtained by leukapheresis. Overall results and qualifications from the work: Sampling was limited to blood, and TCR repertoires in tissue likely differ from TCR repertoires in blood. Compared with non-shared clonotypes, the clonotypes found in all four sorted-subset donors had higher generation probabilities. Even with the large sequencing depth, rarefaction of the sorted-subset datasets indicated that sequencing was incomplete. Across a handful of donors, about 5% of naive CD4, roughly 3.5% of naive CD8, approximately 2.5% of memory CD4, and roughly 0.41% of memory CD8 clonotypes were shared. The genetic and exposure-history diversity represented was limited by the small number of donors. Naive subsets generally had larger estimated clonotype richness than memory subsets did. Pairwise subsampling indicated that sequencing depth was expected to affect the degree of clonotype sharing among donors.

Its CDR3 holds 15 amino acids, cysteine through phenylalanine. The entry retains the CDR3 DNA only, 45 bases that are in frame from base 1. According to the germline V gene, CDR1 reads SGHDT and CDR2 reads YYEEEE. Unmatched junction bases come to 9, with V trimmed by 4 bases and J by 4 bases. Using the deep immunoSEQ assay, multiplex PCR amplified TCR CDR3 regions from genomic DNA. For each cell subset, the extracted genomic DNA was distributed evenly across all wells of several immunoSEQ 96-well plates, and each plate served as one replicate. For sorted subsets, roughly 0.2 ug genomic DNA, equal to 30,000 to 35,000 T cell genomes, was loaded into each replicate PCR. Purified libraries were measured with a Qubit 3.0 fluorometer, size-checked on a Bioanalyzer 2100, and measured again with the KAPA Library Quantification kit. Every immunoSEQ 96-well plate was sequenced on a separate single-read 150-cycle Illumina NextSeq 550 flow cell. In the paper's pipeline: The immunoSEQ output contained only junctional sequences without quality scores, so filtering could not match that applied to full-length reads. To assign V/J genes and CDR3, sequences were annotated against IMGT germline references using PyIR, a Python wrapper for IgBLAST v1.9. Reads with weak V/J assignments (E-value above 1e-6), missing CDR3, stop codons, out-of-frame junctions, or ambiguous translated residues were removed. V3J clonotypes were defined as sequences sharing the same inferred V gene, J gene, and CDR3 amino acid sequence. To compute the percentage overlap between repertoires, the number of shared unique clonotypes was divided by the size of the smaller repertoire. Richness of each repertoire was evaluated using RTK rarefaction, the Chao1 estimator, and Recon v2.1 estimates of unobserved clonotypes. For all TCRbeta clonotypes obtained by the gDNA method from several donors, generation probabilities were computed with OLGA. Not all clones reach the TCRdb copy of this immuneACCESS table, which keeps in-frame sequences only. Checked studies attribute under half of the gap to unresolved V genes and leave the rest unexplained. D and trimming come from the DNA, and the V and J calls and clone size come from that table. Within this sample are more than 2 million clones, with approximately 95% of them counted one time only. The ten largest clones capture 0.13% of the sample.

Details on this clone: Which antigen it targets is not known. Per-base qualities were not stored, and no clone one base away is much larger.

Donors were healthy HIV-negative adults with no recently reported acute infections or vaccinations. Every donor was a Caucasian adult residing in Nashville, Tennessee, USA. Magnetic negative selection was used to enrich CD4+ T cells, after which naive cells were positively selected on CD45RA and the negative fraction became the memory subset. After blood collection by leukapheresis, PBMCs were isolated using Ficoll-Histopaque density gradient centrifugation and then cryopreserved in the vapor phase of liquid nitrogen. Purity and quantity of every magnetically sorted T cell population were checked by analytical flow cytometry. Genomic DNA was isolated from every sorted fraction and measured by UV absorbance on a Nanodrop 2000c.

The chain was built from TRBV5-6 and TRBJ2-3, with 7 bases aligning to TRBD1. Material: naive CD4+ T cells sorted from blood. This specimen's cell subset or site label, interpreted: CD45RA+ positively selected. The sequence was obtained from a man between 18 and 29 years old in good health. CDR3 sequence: CASSAKAGGPDTQYF. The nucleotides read TGTGCCAGCAGCGCCAAAGCAGGGGGACCAGATACGCAGTATTTT.